These 27 T cell receptor beta chains came from one sample sequenced in a study of spatial heterogeneity in lung cancer. TCRdb recomputed calls from the 5' RACE reads with MiXCR, one row per CDR3 protein. In the table there are tens of thousands of distinct CDR3 sequences, 5.2% of which are singletons. Time point here: sample taken at primary tumor resection. Extraction of whole RNA from tumor, nontumor lung or frozen PBMC preceded unsorted sequencing. Sample: PBMCs, taken at surgery. The receptors come from a female donor with early-stage non-small cell lung cancer.

This clonotype was counted between two and nine times. The chain joins TRBV6-4 to TRBJ1-5, with a tentative D call TRBD1 (6 bases). The CDR3 is 13 amino acids. V lost 5 bases and J 4 bases, leaving 9 bases between the germline ends. CDR1 is MRHNA and CDR2 is SNTAGT in the germline V gene. CDR3 in amino acids: CASSYRENQPQHF. The DNA for the CDR3 is TGTGCCAGCAGTTACAGGGAAAATCAGCCCCAGCATTTT.

Only a few counts were recorded for this clonotype. The chain couples TRBV6-5 to TRBJ1-4; D is ambiguous. Trimming pared 6 bases from V and 7 bases from J, leaving 12 bases between. Germline V lookup: CDR1 MNHEY, CDR2 SVGAGI. This CDR3 spans 13 amino acids. The CDR3 here is CASRAFPGEKLFF. For the CDR3, the DNA is TGTGCCAGCAGGGCCTTCCCGGGTGAAAAACTGTTTTTT.

The sample holds many counts of this clonotype. V usage is TRBV4-1 and J usage is TRBJ2-3; D unresolved. The V end was cut by 1 base, the J end by 2 bases, with 7 bases between. Germline V CDR1 and CDR2: MGHRA, YSYEKL. The CDR3 is 14 amino acids. The CDR3 is CASSQGPTTDTQYF. CDR3 nucleotides: TGCGCCAGCAGCCAAGGCCCCACCACAGATACGCAGTATTTT.

This clonotype appeared many times. J is TRBJ2-3 and V is TRBV27; the D is unclear. V was shortened by 5 bases and J by 5 bases, with 17 bases between the two germline ends. The CDR3 extends over 15 amino acids. Per the germline V gene, CDR1 is MNHEY and CDR2 is SMNVEV (reference sequence). The CDR3 DNA reads TGTGCCAGCAGTCCAGGACGGAGTCCCTTAGATACGCAGTATTTT. Protein: CASSPGRSPLDTQYF.

This clonotype showed up many times. The gene calls are TRBV24-1 and TRBJ2-1, with 8 bases fitting TRBD2. The V segment lost 5 bases and the J segment 15 bases; nucleotides outside the gene matches: 14. The CDR3 has 14 amino acids. CDR1 KGHDR and CDR2 SFDVKD come from the germline V gene. The CDR3 DNA reads as TGTGCCACCAGTGGCGTCAACCCGGGGGGGCCTCGGTTCTTC. This gives the protein CATSGVNPGGPRFF.

This clonotype was observed at least ten times. The chain uses TRBV19 and TRBJ2-3; 8 nucleotides align to TRBD1. The CDR3 spans 13 residues. CDR1 is LNHDA, CDR2 SQIVND, per germline (reference sequence). V shed 8 bases, J shed 4 bases, and the junction held 5 bases outside the gene matches. CDR3 in amino acids: CASADRAADTQYF. Here the CDR3 DNA reads TGTGCCAGTGCGGACAGGGCCGCAGATACGCAGTATTTT.

This clonotype was seen ten or more times. This chain uses TRBV5-8 with TRBJ1-2; TRBD1 matches at 8 bases. Losses at the gene ends were 4 bases for V and 3 bases for J; bases not matched to a gene: 5. Germline CDR1 and CDR2: SGHTS and YDEGEE. This CDR3 has 14 amino acids. CDR3 sequence: CASSPRTGYYGYTF. CDR3 sequence (DNA): TGTGCCAGCAGCCCAAGGACAGGGTACTATGGCTACACCTTC.

This clonotype was counted many times. This rearrangement joins TRBV4-1 to TRBJ2-3, with TRBD2 matching over 10 bases. The J segment lost 3 bases and the V segment lost 2 bases, leaving 5 bases of the junction unmatched. Germline CDR1 and CDR2: MGHRA and YSYEKL. The CDR3 sequence is 16 residues long. The CDR3 coding sequence is TGCGCCAGCAGCCAATACCCTAGCGGGGGAACAGATACGCAGTATTTT. The encoded protein is CASSQYPSGGTDTQYF.

This clonotype was detected a few times. The V and J genes are TRBV5-1 and TRBJ1-3, with TRBD1 identical over 8 bases. Looked up from germline, CDR1 is SGHRS and CDR2 is YFSETQ. This CDR3 spans 16 amino acids. The V gene end was trimmed by 4 bases and the J gene end by 0 bases; junction bases not matched to a gene: 6. CDR3 DNA sequence: TGCGCCAGCAGCCCGACTACAGGGGGCTCTGGAAACACCATATATTTT. It translates to CASSPTTGGSGNTIYF.

The rearrangement uses TRBV5-1 and TRBJ1-5, with TRBD1 identical over 9 bases. J was trimmed by 7 bases and V by 0 bases; bases with no gene match: 2. The CDR3 runs 14 residues. Germline lookup yields CDR1 SGHRS and CDR2 YFSETQ. CDR3 sequence (DNA): TGCGCCAGCAGCTTGGGGACAGGGGACCAGCCCCAGCATTTT. This gives the protein CASSLGTGDQPQHF.

The genes are TRBV6-5 and TRBJ2-6; 9 positions agree with TRBD1. Germline-derived CDR1 and CDR2 are MNHEY and SVGAGI. The CDR3 has 15 amino acids. The V gene end was trimmed by 6 bases and the J gene end by 4 bases; junction bases not matched to a gene: 4. The CDR3 coding sequence is TGTGCCAGCAGCCGGACAGGGGCCGGGGCCAACGTCCTGACTTTC. Amino acids: CASSRTGAGANVLTF.

This clonotype was seen ten or more times. This chain joins TRBV10-3 and TRBJ2-5; TRBD1 matches 7 bases. The CDR3 spans 15 residues. CDR1 is ENHRY, CDR2 SYGVKD, per germline. V was pared by 3 bases and J by 5 bases, with 9 bases of the junction left unmatched. For the CDR3, the DNA is TGTGCCATCAGTGAAACGGGACAGAAAAGGGAGACCCAGTACTTC. Translating gives CAISETGQKRETQYF.

The chain links TRBV14 to TRBJ2-7; TRBD1 aligns across 9 bases. Germline V gene sequence: CDR1 SGHDN, CDR2 FVKESK. This CDR3 region has 16 residues. V shed 2 bases and J 2 bases; nucleotides not matched to a gene: 7. CDR3 coding DNA: TGTGCCAGCAGCCAAAGCGCGTGGACAGGGGCCTACGAGCAGTACTTC. Translation: CASSQSAWTGAYEQYF.

Many counts were recorded for this clonotype. This chain links TRBV6-1 with TRBJ2-3; TRBD2 aligns across 10 bases. The CDR3 is 15 residues long. Germline V CDR1 and CDR2: MNHNS, SASEGT. After removal of 2 bases from V and 6 bases from J, the junction contained 5 bases not matched to a gene. The DNA of the CDR3 is TGTGCCAGCAGTGAATTACTAGCGGGGACGGATACGCAGTATTTT. Translated: CASSELLAGTDTQYF.

This clonotype was seen only a few times. V gene TRBV20-1 combines with J gene TRBJ2-2; D might be TRBD1 or TRBD2, each matching 5 bases. The CDR3 is made up of 15 amino acids. The V end was cut by 0 bases, the J end by 7 bases, with 15 bases between. The V gene's germline CDR1 is DFQATT and CDR2 SNEGSKA (reference sequence). Here the CDR3 reads CSARDQSEGSGELFF. In nucleotides, the CDR3 is TGCAGTGCTAGAGATCAAAGCGAGGGGAGCGGGGAGCTGTTTTTT.

This clonotype was observed at least ten times. This sequence joins TRBV4-2 and TRBJ2-2, with a tentative D call TRBD1 (5 bases). CDR1 is LGHNA, CDR2 YNFKEQ, per germline. With 3 bases removed from V and 1 base from J, the gap between germline ends came to 9 bases. The length of the CDR3 is 15 residues. CDR3 sequence reads: CASSQYTGNTGELFF. CDR3 coding DNA: TGTGCCAGCAGCCAGTATACAGGGAACACCGGGGAGCTGTTTTTT.

The chain employs TRBV23-1 and TRBJ2-2; either TRBD1 or TRBD2 may fit D (5 bases each). TRBV23-1 qualifies as an ORF whose function is uncertain. V gave up 3 bases and J gave up 6 bases, with 14 bases separating them. The length of the CDR3 is 15 residues. CDR3 bases: TGCGCCAGCAGTCATCCGGACGGGGCATCCGGGGAGCTGTTTTTT. This gives the protein CASSHPDGASGELFF.

The sample holds many counts of this clonotype. The rearrangement joins TRBV20-1 to TRBJ2-3; the match to TRBD2 covers 13 bases. V dropped 1 base and J dropped 2; count of bases not matched to a gene: 12. Germline values: CDR1 DFQATT, CDR2 SNEGSKA (reference sequence). The CDR3 runs to 19 residues. This CDR3 reads CSARVWTSGGLFITDTQYF. The CDR3 DNA follows: TGCAGTGCTAGAGTGTGGACTAGCGGGGGCCTCTTCATCACAGATACGCAGTATTTT.

The V call is TRBV27, the J call TRBJ1-2; 7 nucleotides align to TRBD1. The germline V gene has CDR1 MNHEY and CDR2 SMNVEV (reference sequence). The CDR3 covers 14 residues. With 5 bases clipped from V and 3 bases from J, the junction kept 6 bases outside the gene matches. Written as DNA, the CDR3 is TGTGCCAGCAGTCTCGTGGGGACAGACTATGGCTACACCTTC. It encodes CASSLVGTDYGYTF.

Within the sample, this clonotype is medium-sized. J is TRBJ2-3 and V is TRBV5-1; D is ambiguous. Germline loops: CDR1 SGHRS, CDR2 YFSETQ. This CDR3 comprises 13 residues. Trimming removed 0 bases from V and 6 bases from J, with 8 bases in between. CDR3 sequence: CASSLGPGDTQYF. CDR3 DNA: TGCGCCAGCAGCTTGGGGCCCGGCGATACGCAGTATTTT.

This chain connects TRBV7-9 to TRBJ2-3; TRBD2 is a possible D gene (7 bases). The CDR3 sequence is 18 residues long. V was shortened by 1 base and J by 0 bases, with 17 bases between the two germline ends. Germline V gene lookup returns CDR1 SEHNR and CDR2 FQNEAQ (reference sequence). The DNA of the CDR3 is TGTGCCAGCAGCTTAGGATTCCGGGGGGCAGTGAGCACAGATACGCAGTATTTT. Amino acid sequence: CASSLGFRGAVSTDTQYF.

This clonotype occurred many times. The chain recombines TRBV5-5 with TRBJ2-7; D unresolved. This CDR3 is 14 amino acids long. V lost 0 bases and J 1 base, leaving 8 bases between the germline ends. CDR1 is SGHKS, CDR2 YYEKEE, per germline (reference sequence). In nucleotides, the CDR3 is TGTGCCAGCAGCTTGGTCGTCGGATCCTACGAGCAGTACTTC. It translates to CASSLVVGSYEQYF.

In its sample, this clonotype was seen many times. The V gene is TRBV7-6, the J gene TRBJ1-2; weak D call: TRBD1 (5 bases). The CDR3 spans 15 residues. V lost 1 base and J lost 6, with 15 bases in between. Germline CDR1 and CDR2: SGHVS and FNYEAQ. In DNA form, the CDR3 reads TGTGCCAGCAGCTTAGAGGAGGGGTCTGTTGATGGCTACACCTTC. This encodes CASSLEEGSVDGYTF.

The chain employs TRBV5-1 and TRBJ1-2; 10 bases map to TRBD1. The CDR3 length is 19 residues. Germline V gene lookup returns CDR1 SGHRS and CDR2 YFSETQ. J lost 4 bases, V lost 1 base, and 16 bases had no gene match. The CDR3 sequence: CASSLPPFRDRGKIYGYTF. For the CDR3, the DNA is TGCGCCAGCAGCTTGCCGCCTTTTCGGGACAGGGGAAAAATCTATGGCTACACCTTC.

This clonotype was counted only a few times. The chain couples TRBV18 to TRBJ1-1; TRBD1 matches at 9 bases. This CDR3 is built from 16 residues. V gave up 3 bases and J gave up 2 bases; unmatched junction bases: 7. Germline values: CDR1 KGHSH, CDR2 LQKENI. The CDR3 DNA sequence: TGTGCCAGCTCACCTCCAATACAGGGGGCAAACACTGAAGCTTTCTTT. Its protein is CASSPPIQGANTEAFF.

This clonotype was counted only a few times. The V and J genes are TRBV25-1 and TRBJ1-1; no clear D. V dropped 4 bases and J dropped 6 bases, with 9 bases sitting between them. Germline V gene data show CDR1 as MGHDK and CDR2 as SYGVNS. CDR3 size: 12 residues. The CDR3 nucleotides are TGTGCCAGCAGTGTAGAGTGGGCTGAAGCTTTCTTT. Amino acids: CASSVEWAEAFF.

The chain has TRBV19 and TRBJ1-3; 7 nucleotides agree with TRBD1. Germline V gene sequence: CDR1 LNHDA, CDR2 SQIVND (reference sequence). The V and J ends lost 7 bases and 0 bases, in that order; junction bases with no gene match: 12. CDR3 length: 17 amino acids. CDR3 coding DNA: TGTGCCAGTAAGATGGGGACAGCAGCGCTCTCTGGAAACACCATATATTTT. Amino acids: CASKMGTAALSGNTIYF. Looking up the rest from reference TRBV19 and TRBJ1-3 gives the full variable domain: DGGITQSPKYLFRKEGQNVTLSCEQNLNHDAMYWYRQDPGQGLRLIYYSQIVNDFQKGDIAEGYSVSREKKESFPLTVTSAQKNPTAFYLCASKMGTAALSGNTIYFGEGSWLTVV.